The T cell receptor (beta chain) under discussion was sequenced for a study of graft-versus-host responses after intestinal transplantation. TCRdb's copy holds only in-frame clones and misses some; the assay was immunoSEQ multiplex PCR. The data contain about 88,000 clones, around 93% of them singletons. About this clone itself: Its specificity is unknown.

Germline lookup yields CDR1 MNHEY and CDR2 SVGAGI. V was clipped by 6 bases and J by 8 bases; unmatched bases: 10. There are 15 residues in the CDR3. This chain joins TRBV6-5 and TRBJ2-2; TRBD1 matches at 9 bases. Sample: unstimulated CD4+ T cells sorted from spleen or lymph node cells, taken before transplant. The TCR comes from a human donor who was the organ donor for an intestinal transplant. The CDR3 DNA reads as TGTGCCAGCAGAGTGGGACAGGGCCTGGGGGGGGAGCTGTTTTTT. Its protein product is CASRVGQGLGGELFF.